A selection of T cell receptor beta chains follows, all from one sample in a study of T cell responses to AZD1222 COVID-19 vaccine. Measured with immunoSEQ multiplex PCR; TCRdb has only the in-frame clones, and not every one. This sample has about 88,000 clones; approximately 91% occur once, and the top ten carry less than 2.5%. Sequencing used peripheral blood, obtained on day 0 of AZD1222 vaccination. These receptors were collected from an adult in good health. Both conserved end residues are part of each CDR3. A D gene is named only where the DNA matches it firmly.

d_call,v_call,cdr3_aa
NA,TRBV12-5,CASGFRGAGNTIYF
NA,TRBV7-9,CASSLWRQGFTYEQYF
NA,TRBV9,CASSVGIATTKEQYF
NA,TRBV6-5,CASSYSLGRAGYGYTF
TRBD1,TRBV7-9,CASSLEGQSTEAFF
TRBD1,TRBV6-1,CASSDLRQGHRPEAFF
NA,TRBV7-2,CASSLISEGEQYF
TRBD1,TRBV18,CASSFLGTGGFGTEAFF
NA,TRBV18,CASSPRDISGNTIYF
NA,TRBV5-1,CASSLEGYEQYF
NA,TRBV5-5,CASSLFSGRGETQYF
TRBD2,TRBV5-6,CASSLAWREGSNTQYF
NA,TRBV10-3,CAISESNTGDNEQFF
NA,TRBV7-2,CASSANRVRANYGYTF
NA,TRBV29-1,CSAVRGTLSKNIQYF
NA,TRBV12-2,CASRVKRGAQETQYF
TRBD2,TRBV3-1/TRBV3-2,CASSQETSGVHYEQYF
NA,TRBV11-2,CASSLEAPMYNSPLHF
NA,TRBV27,CASSRGPGASYNEQFF
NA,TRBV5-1,CASSLATGGTEAFF
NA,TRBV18,CASSLGTLNTEAFF
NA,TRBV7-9,CASSAGASNTEAFF
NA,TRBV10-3,CAMADGTASYEQYF
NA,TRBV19,CASSLQEGTEAFF
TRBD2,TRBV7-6,CASSLGGLAGVGDTQYF
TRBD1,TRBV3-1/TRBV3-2,CASSQAGDSYGYTF
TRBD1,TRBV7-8,CASRQYTGVNEKLFF
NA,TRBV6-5,CASSYSPRAYEQYF
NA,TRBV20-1,CSASYIGGSNSPLHF
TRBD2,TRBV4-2,CASSRPGLASNEQFF
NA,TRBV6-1,CASSEALLGLFF
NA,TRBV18,CASTHSPGPYNEQFF
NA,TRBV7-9,CASSSTSEQYF
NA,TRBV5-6,CASSLGVEDTQYF
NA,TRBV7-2,CASNPDGGNQPQHF
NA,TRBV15,CATSTARGELFF
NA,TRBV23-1,CASIRTGTYEQYF
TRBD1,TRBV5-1,CASSVAGTGDYGYTF
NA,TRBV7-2,CASSLAIRARDEQFF
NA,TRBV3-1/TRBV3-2,CASNAGQNTGELFF
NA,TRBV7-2,CASSLRSGLSAGNTIYF
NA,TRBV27,CASSSDLGSYNEQFF
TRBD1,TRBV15,CATSRDKTGYRRDTEAFF
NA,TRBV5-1,CASSLGGGPDTQYF
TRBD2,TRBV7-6,CASSFQLAGVTGELFF
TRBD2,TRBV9,CASSVALSGLAGGQFYNEQFF